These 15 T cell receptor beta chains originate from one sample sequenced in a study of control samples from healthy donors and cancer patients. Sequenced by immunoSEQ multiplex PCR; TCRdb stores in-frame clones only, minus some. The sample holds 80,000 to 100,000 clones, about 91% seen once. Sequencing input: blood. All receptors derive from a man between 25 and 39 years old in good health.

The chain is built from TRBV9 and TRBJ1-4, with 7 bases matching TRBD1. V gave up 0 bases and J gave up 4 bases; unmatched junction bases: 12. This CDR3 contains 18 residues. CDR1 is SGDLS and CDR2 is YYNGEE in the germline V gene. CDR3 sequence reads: CASSVGPLLNRGNEKLFF. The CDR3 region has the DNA TGTGCCAGCAGCGTAGGGCCCCTCTTAAACAGGGGTAATGAAAAACTGTTTTTT.

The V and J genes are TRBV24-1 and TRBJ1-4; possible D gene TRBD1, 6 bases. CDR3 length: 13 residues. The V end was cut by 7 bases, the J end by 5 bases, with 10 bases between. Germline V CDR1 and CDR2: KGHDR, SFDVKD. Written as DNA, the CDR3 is TGTGCCACCAGCGGGGGCGCAAATGAAAAACTGTTTTTT. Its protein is CATSGGANEKLFF.

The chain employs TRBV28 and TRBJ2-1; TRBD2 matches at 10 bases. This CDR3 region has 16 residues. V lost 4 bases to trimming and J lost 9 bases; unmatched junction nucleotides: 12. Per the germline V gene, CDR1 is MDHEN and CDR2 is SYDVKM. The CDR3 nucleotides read TGTGCCAGCAGTTCGATAGAAGTCCTAGCGGGAGCTGAGCAGTTCTTC. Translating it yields CASSSIEVLAGAEQFF.

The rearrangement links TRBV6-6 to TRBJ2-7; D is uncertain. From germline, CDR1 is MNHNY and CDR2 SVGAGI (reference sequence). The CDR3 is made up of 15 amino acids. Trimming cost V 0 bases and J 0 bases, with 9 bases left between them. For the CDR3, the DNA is TGTGCCAGCAGTTACTCGACCGGTTACTCCTACGAGCAGTACTTC. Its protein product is CASSYSTGYSYEQYF.

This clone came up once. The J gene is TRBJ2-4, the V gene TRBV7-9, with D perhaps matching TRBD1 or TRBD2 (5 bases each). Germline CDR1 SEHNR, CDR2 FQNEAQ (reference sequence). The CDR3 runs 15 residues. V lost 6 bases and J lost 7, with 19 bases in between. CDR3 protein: CASSAGTGLRNIQYF. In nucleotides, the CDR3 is TGTGCCAGCAGTGCCGGGACGGGGCTTAGGAACATTCAGTACTTC.

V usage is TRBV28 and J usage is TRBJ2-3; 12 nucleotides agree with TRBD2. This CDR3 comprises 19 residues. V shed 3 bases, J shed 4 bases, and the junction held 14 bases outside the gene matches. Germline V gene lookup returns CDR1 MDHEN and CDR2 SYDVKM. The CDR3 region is CASSLFYGTSGSSSDTQYF. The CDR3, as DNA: TGTGCCAGCAGTTTGTTCTACGGGACTAGCGGGTCGAGCTCAGATACGCAGTATTTT. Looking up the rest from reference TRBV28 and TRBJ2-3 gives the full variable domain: DVKVTQSSRYLVKRTGEKVFLECVQDMDHENMFWYRQDPGLGLRLIYFSYDVKMKEKGDIPEGYSVSREKKERFSLILESASTNQTSMYLCASSLFYGTSGSSSDTQYFGPGTRLTVL.

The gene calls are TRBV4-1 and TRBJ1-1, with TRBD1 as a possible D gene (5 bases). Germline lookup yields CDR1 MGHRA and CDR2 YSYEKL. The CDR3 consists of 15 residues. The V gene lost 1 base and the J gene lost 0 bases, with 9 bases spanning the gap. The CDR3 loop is CASSQGGAMNTEAFF. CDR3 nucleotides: TGCGCCAGCAGCCAAGGCGGGGCTATGAACACTGAAGCTTTCTTT.

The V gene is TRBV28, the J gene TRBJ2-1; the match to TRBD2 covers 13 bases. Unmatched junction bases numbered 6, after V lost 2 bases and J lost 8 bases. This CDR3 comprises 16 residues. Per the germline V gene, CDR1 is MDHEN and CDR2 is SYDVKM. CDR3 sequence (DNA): TGTGCCAGCAGTTTAGGACTAGCGGGAGTGGTATATGAGCAGTTCTTC. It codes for CASSLGLAGVVYEQFF.

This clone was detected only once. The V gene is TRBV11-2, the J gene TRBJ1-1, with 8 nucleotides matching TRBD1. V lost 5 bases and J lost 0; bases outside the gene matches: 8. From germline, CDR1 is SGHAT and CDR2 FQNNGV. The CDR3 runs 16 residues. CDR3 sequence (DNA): TGTGCCAGCAGCCCCCGGACAGGGATAATGAACACTGAAGCTTTCTTT. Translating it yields CASSPRTGIMNTEAFF.

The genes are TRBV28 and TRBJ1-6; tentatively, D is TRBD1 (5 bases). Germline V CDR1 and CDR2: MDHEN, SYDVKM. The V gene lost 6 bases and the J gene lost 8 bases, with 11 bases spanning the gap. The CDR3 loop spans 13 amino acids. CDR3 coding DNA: TGTGCCAGCAGGAGTGGGACCTATTCACCCCTCCACTTT. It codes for CASRSGTYSPLHF.

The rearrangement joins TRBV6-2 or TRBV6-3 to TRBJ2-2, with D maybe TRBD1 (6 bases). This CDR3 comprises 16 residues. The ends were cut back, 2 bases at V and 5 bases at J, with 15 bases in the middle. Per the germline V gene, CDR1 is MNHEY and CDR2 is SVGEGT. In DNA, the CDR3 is TGTGCCAGCAGTTACGGGTTAACAGGGTGGACCGGGGAGCTGTTTTTT. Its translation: CASSYGLTGWTGELFF.

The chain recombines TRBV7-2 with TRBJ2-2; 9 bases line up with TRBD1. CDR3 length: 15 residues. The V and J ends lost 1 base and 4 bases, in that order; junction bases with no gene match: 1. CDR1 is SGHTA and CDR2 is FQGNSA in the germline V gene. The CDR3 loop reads CASSLGTGVTGELFF. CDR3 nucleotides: TGTGCCAGCAGCTTAGGGACAGGGGTCACCGGGGAGCTGTTTTTT.

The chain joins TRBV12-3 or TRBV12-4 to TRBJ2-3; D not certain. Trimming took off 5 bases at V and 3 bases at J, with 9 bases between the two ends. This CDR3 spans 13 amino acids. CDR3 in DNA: TGTGCCAGCAGTCCCAGTGGAACAGATACGCAGTATTTT. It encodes CASSPSGTDTQYF.

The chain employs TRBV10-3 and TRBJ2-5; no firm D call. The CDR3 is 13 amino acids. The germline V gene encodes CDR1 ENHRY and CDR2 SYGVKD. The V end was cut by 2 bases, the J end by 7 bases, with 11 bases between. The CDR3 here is CAISEGNPGTQYF. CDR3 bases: TGTGCCATCAGTGAGGGGAACCCGGGGACCCAGTACTTC.

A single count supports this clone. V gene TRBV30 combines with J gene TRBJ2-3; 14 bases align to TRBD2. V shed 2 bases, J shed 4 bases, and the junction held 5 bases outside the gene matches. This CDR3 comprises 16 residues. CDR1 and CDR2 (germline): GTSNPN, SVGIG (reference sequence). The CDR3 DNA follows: TGTGCCTGGAGTCGACTAGCGGGAGGGTACGCAGATACGCAGTATTTT. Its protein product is CAWSRLAGGYADTQYF. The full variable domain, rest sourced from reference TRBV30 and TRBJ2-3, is SQTIHQWPATLVQPVGSPLSLECTVEGTSNPNLYWYRQAAGRGLQLLFYSVGIGQISSEVPQNLSASRPQDRQFILSSKKLLLSDSGFYLCAWSRLAGGYADTQYFGPGTRLTVL.